The subject of this entry is one T cell receptor beta chain. What it binds is not known. The data belong to a study of shared clonotypes between healthy human individuals. Study as a whole: Each donor had three CD4 naive, three CD4 memory, two CD8 naive and one CD8 memory plate. Study outcomes and limitations: As a rule, naive subsets had a larger estimated richness than memory subsets.

Produced via immunoSEQ multiplex PCR; TCRdb's table is partial and in-frame only. The sample yields over a million clones, roughly 96% seen once. The donors, all of them Caucasian adults, lived in Nashville, Tennessee. Both subsets, CD45RA+ naive and CD45RA-negative memory, were split from the CD4+ cells. Trimming stripped 3 bases from V and 2 bases from J, with 8 bases between. CDR1 SEHNR and CDR2 FQNEAQ come from the germline V gene (reference sequence). The CDR3 has 14 residues. The sequenced material came from naive CD4+ T cells sorted from blood. Noted subset: CD45RA+ positively selected. The receptor comes from a man under 40 in good health. The chain recombines TRBV7-9 with TRBJ1-3; D call uncertain. This chain's CDR3 is CASSLVSPGNTIYF. The CDR3, as DNA: TGTGCCAGCAGCTTGGTGAGTCCTGGAAACACCATATATTTT. The variable domain in full, with the rest retrieved from reference TRBV7-9 and TRBJ1-3, is DTGVSQNPRHKITKRGQNVTFRCDPISEHNRLYWYRQTLGQGPEFLTYFQNEAQLEKSRLLSDRFSAERPKGSFSTLEIQRTEQGDSAMYLCASSLVSPGNTIYFGEGSWLTVV.